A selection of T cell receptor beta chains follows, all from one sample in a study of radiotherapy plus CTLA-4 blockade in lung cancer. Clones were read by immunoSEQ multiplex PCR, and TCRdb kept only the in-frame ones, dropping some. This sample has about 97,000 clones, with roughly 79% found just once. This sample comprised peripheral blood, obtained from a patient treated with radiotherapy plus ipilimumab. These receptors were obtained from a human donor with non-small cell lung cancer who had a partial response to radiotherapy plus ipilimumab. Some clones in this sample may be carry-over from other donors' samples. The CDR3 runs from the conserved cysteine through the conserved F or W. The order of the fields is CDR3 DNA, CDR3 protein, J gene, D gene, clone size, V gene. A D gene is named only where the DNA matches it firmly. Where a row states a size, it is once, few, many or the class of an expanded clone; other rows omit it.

CDR3nt: TGTGCCAGCAGCTCACCCGGGACTAGACTAAATGAGCAGTTCTTC; CDR3aa: CASSSPGTRLNEQFF; j_gene: TRBJ2-1; d_gene: TRBD2; abundance: .; v_gene: TRBV7-9
CDR3nt: TGTGCCAGCAGCCCCCGAACCGGGACTACCAATGAGCAGTTCTTC; CDR3aa: CASSPRTGTTNEQFF; j_gene: TRBJ2-1; d_gene: TRBD2; abundance: .; v_gene: TRBV9
CDR3nt: TGTGCCAGCAGCCTGACTGACTATGGCTACACCTTC; CDR3aa: CASSLTDYGYTF; j_gene: TRBJ1-2; d_gene: .; abundance: few; v_gene: TRBV6-6
CDR3nt: TGCGCCAGCAGCCAACGACTAGCGGGTAGCACAGATACGCAGTATTTT; CDR3aa: CASSQRLAGSTDTQYF; j_gene: TRBJ2-3; d_gene: TRBD2; abundance: .; v_gene: TRBV4-1
CDR3nt: TGTGCCAGCAGTGGACATGGGTCCTCCTACAATGAGCAGTTCTTC; CDR3aa: CASSGHGSSYNEQFF; j_gene: TRBJ2-1; d_gene: .; abundance: .; v_gene: TRBV28
CDR3nt: TGTGCCAGCAGTTACATGGGGACTAGAGCCGGGGAGCTGTTTTTT; CDR3aa: CASSYMGTRAGELFF; j_gene: TRBJ2-2; d_gene: TRBD2; abundance: .; v_gene: TRBV6-5
CDR3nt: TGTGCCAGCAGTCGGGGGGCGAGTGGCTACACCTTC; CDR3aa: CASSRGASGYTF; j_gene: TRBJ1-2; d_gene: .; abundance: .; v_gene: TRBV11-3
CDR3nt: TGTGCCATCAGTGAGTCGACGGGGGACGGCTCCTACAATGAGCAGTTCTTC; CDR3aa: CAISESTGDGSYNEQFF; j_gene: TRBJ2-1; d_gene: .; abundance: .; v_gene: TRBV10-3
CDR3nt: TGTGCCAGCTCACCCCAGGGTAGCCCTTACGGTGAGCAGTTCTTC; CDR3aa: CASSPQGSPYGEQFF; j_gene: TRBJ2-1; d_gene: .; abundance: .; v_gene: TRBV18
CDR3nt: TGTGCCAGCGTCGGACAGGGGGCGATCTACGAGCAGTACTTC; CDR3aa: CASVGQGAIYEQYF; j_gene: TRBJ2-7; d_gene: TRBD1; abundance: .; v_gene: TRBV7-9
CDR3nt: TGTGCCAGCAGCCGACCTAGGGGGGGCGATGAGCAGTTCTTC; CDR3aa: CASSRPRGGDEQFF; j_gene: TRBJ2-1; d_gene: .; abundance: .; v_gene: TRBV4-2
CDR3nt: TGTGCCAGCAGCTTAGCCCGGACAGGGAACTATGGCTACACCTTC; CDR3aa: CASSLARTGNYGYTF; j_gene: TRBJ1-2; d_gene: TRBD1; abundance: .; v_gene: TRBV7-9
CDR3nt: TGTGCCACCAGCAGAGATCTTATGGTGTCAGGGCTCGAGCAGTACTTC; CDR3aa: CATSRDLMVSGLEQYF; j_gene: TRBJ2-7; d_gene: .; abundance: .; v_gene: TRBV15
CDR3nt: TGTGCCAGCAGAGACTATCCCGAGCAGTACTTC; CDR3aa: CASRDYPEQYF; j_gene: TRBJ2-7; d_gene: .; abundance: .; v_gene: TRBV6-1
CDR3nt: TGCGCCAGCAGTGAGTCCATTGGGCTATTCGTGGATACGCAGTATTTT; CDR3aa: CASSESIGLFVDTQYF; j_gene: TRBJ2-3; d_gene: .; abundance: .; v_gene: TRBV10-2
CDR3nt: TGTGCCAGCAGTGTCCGAGACATGCAGACCGGGGAGCTGTTTTTT; CDR3aa: CASSVRDMQTGELFF; j_gene: TRBJ2-2; d_gene: .; abundance: once; v_gene: TRBV2
CDR3nt: TGTGCCAGCAGTTACAAGAACGAACAGGAAAAACTGTTTTTT; CDR3aa: CASSYKNEQEKLFF; j_gene: TRBJ1-4; d_gene: .; abundance: .; v_gene: TRBV28
CDR3nt: TGTGCCAGCAGCATCCCGTCCGGGACAGGGGGCCTGGAGACCCAGTACTTC; CDR3aa: CASSIPSGTGGLETQYF; j_gene: TRBJ2-5; d_gene: TRBD1; abundance: .; v_gene: TRBV11-2
CDR3nt: TGTGCCAGCAGCACCGAGACAGCGAACACTGAAGCTTTCTTT; CDR3aa: CASSTETANTEAFF; j_gene: TRBJ1-1; d_gene: .; abundance: .; v_gene: TRBV7-2
CDR3nt: TGCGCCAGCAGTGAGTCTTCGGGGACAGGGGACTTAGCTAACTATGGCTACACCTTC; CDR3aa: CASSESSGTGDLANYGYTF; j_gene: TRBJ1-2; d_gene: TRBD1; abundance: .; v_gene: TRBV10-1
CDR3nt: TGTGCCAGCAGCCGAGCGCGGGACGGCAATCAGCCCCAGCATTTT; CDR3aa: CASSRARDGNQPQHF; j_gene: TRBJ1-5; d_gene: .; abundance: few; v_gene: TRBV4-2
CDR3nt: TGTGCCAGCAGCCAAGATTACCTTGCGGCGGTGGGCACTGAAGCTTTCTTT; CDR3aa: CASSQDYLAAVGTEAFF; j_gene: TRBJ1-1; d_gene: .; abundance: .; v_gene: TRBV4-2
CDR3nt: TGTGCCTGGAGACGGACTGGGACCTACGAGCAGTACTTC; CDR3aa: CAWRRTGTYEQYF; j_gene: TRBJ2-7; d_gene: .; abundance: .; v_gene: TRBV30
CDR3nt: TGCAGCGTTGCGTTCGTCGGGATCGGAGGTGAAGCTTTCTTT; CDR3aa: CSVAFVGIGGEAFF; j_gene: TRBJ1-1; d_gene: .; abundance: .; v_gene: TRBV29-1
CDR3nt: TGTGCCAGCAGTGCCCCATTATCAGGACAGTTCCAAGAGACCCAGTACTTC; CDR3aa: CASSAPLSGQFQETQYF; j_gene: TRBJ2-5; d_gene: .; abundance: few; v_gene: TRBV6-4
CDR3nt: TGTGCCAGCAGCGTGGATGGAGGGTTGACAGATACGCAGTATTTT; CDR3aa: CASSVDGGLTDTQYF; j_gene: TRBJ2-3; d_gene: .; abundance: few; v_gene: TRBV9
CDR3nt: TGTGCCTCCTCACAGGGGGCCACCCAAGAGACCCAGTACTTC; CDR3aa: CASSQGATQETQYF; j_gene: TRBJ2-5; d_gene: TRBD1; abundance: few; v_gene: TRBV10-3
CDR3nt: TGTGCCAGCAGGCTACAGGGGACGGCGCCCCAGCATTTT; CDR3aa: CASRLQGTAPQHF; j_gene: TRBJ1-5; d_gene: TRBD1; abundance: few; v_gene: TRBV28
CDR3nt: TGTGCCAGCAGCTCCTTGGCGGGAGGGCCGTACGAGCAGTACTTC; CDR3aa: CASSSLAGGPYEQYF; j_gene: TRBJ2-7; d_gene: TRBD2; abundance: .; v_gene: TRBV11-2
CDR3nt: TGTGCCAGCAGTTTATATTTCTCCGGGACAATCAGCTCCTACGAGCAGTACTTC; CDR3aa: CASSLYFSGTISSYEQYF; j_gene: TRBJ2-7; d_gene: .; abundance: .; v_gene: TRBV28
CDR3nt: TGTGCCAGCAGTTTAGGTCAACTCTCTGGAAACACCATATATTTT; CDR3aa: CASSLGQLSGNTIYF; j_gene: TRBJ1-3; d_gene: .; abundance: .; v_gene: TRBV28
CDR3nt: TGCAGCGTTGACTCTGTAGGGACAAGGGGCTACACCTTC; CDR3aa: CSVDSVGTRGYTF; j_gene: TRBJ1-2; d_gene: .; abundance: .; v_gene: TRBV29-1
CDR3nt: TGTGCCAGTAGTATAGAGGTGCTAGCGGAAAGCACAGATACGCAGTATTTT; CDR3aa: CASSIEVLAESTDTQYF; j_gene: TRBJ2-3; d_gene: TRBD2; abundance: .; v_gene: TRBV19
CDR3nt: TGTGCCAGCAGCCCCCGACAGAGCACAGATACGCAGTATTTT; CDR3aa: CASSPRQSTDTQYF; j_gene: TRBJ2-3; d_gene: .; abundance: .; v_gene: TRBV7-2
CDR3nt: TGTGCCAGCAGCATGCAGGGCCGCGAGGCGACCCAGTACTTC; CDR3aa: CASSMQGREATQYF; j_gene: TRBJ2-5; d_gene: .; abundance: .; v_gene: TRBV7-3
CDR3nt: TGTGCCAGCAGCGTCTACTCCACAGATACGCAGTATTTT; CDR3aa: CASSVYSTDTQYF; j_gene: TRBJ2-3; d_gene: .; abundance: .; v_gene: TRBV5-4
CDR3nt: TGCGCCAGCAGCCGTAATCTGAACACCGGGGAGCTGTTTTTT; CDR3aa: CASSRNLNTGELFF; j_gene: TRBJ2-2; d_gene: .; abundance: .; v_gene: TRBV4-3
CDR3nt: TGTGCCAGCAGCTTAGGACGGCAGGGCACAGATACGCAGTATTTT; CDR3aa: CASSLGRQGTDTQYF; j_gene: TRBJ2-3; d_gene: .; abundance: .; v_gene: TRBV7-6
CDR3nt: TGTGCCAGCAGCGTAGGCGAAGGGGTTTACGAGCAGTACTTC; CDR3aa: CASSVGEGVYEQYF; j_gene: TRBJ2-7; d_gene: .; abundance: .; v_gene: TRBV9
CDR3nt: TGTGCCAGCAGCGTTAGCGGGGGTGGACTAGCGGCGGGCCCTTACGAGCAGTACTTC; CDR3aa: CASSVSGGGLAAGPYEQYF; j_gene: TRBJ2-7; d_gene: TRBD2; abundance: .; v_gene: TRBV9
CDR3nt: TGTGCCAGCAGCGGACAGGGGGCGGTAAACACCGGGGAGCTGTTTTTT; CDR3aa: CASSGQGAVNTGELFF; j_gene: TRBJ2-2; d_gene: TRBD1; abundance: .; v_gene: TRBV2
CDR3nt: TGCGCCAGCAGCTACGGACAGGGAGTGCAGTACTTC; CDR3aa: CASSYGQGVQYF; j_gene: TRBJ2-7; d_gene: TRBD1; abundance: .; v_gene: TRBV5-1